This T cell receptor (beta chain) was sequenced during a study of blood T cell repertoires in COVID-19. Generated by immunoSEQ multiplex PCR, the TCRdb table keeps only in-frame clones and is missing some. Here the sample spans about 190,000 clones, about 81% being singletons. From germline, CDR1 is SGHKS and CDR2 YYEKEE (reference sequence). Trimming cost V 1 base and J 5 bases, with 12 bases left between them. The CDR3 loop spans 14 amino acids. Material for sequencing was PBMCs or T cells enriched from blood (not recorded which). The receptor was isolated from a woman in her thirties who had recovered from COVID-19. The chain joins TRBV5-5 to TRBJ2-5, with D possibly matching TRBD1 (5 bases). CDR3 sequence (DNA): TGTGCCAGCAGCTTGACCCCCAGGGCGGAGACCCAGTACTTC. This codes for CASSLTPRAETQYF.